What follows are 9 T cell receptor beta chains derived from one specimen sequenced in a study of blood T cell repertoires in COVID-19. Assay: immunoSEQ multiplex PCR; the TCRdb copy retains only in-frame clones and omits some. The sample carries around 380,000 clones, approximately 87% recorded once. Sequencing used PBMCs or T cells enriched from blood (not recorded which). These receptors came from a man aged 25-45 years who had recovered from COVID-19.

The chain carries TRBV19 and TRBJ1-1, with TRBD1 identical over 10 bases. Trimming took 5 bases from V and 6 from J; bases not matched to a gene: 9. The CDR3 sequence is 15 residues long. Germline CDR1 is LNHDA and CDR2 is SQIVND (reference sequence). The CDR3 bases are TGTGCCAGTAGTTTGCCACCGGGACAGGGGTCTGAAGCTTTCTTT. Amino acid sequence: CASSLPPGQGSEAFF.

The V and J genes are TRBV7-9 and TRBJ1-1; D not certain. This CDR3 is 12 amino acids long. Trimming took 5 bases from V and 4 from J, leaving 8 bases between them. In germline, CDR1 is SEHNR, CDR2 FQNEAQ (reference sequence). The CDR3 DNA reads TGTGCCAGCAGCCCGGTCGGCACTGAAGCTTTCTTT. Translation: CASSPVGTEAFF.

This clone appeared a few times. V usage is TRBV7-3 and J usage is TRBJ1-6; TRBD1 matches at 8 bases. The length of the CDR3 is 18 residues. Germline CDR1 reads SGHTA; CDR2 reads FQGTGA. V dropped 0 bases and J dropped 2; count of bases not matched to a gene: 6. CDR3 in amino acids: CASSLTGHRGTYNSPLHF. The CDR3 DNA is TGTGCCAGCAGCTTAACGGGGCACAGGGGGACCTATAATTCACCCCTCCACTTT.

The rearrangement uses TRBV4-1 and TRBJ2-2, with D tentatively TRBD2 (6 bases). This CDR3 is built from 15 residues. CDR1 is MGHRA, CDR2 YSYEKL, per germline. The V end lost 3 bases, the J end lost 5 bases, and 13 bases lay between the germline ends. Here the CDR3 reads CASSQNWRGTGELFF. CDR3 nucleotides: TGCGCCAGCAGCCAGAATTGGAGGGGTACCGGGGAGCTGTTTTTT.

The rearrangement uses TRBV4-2 and TRBJ2-6, with D tentatively TRBD2 (6 bases). The V end lost 4 bases, the J end lost 6 bases, and 13 bases lay between the germline ends. The V gene's germline CDR1 is LGHNA and CDR2 YNFKEQ. The CDR3 is 15 amino acids. CDR3 amino acids: CASSLNAGLANVLTF. CDR3 nucleotides: TGTGCCAGCAGCCTCAATGCGGGGTTGGCCAACGTCCTGACTTTC.

A remark on this clone: A junction end diverges from the germline sequence, so it may reflect a read error. V and J are TRBV7-9 and TRBJ2-7, with 11 positions matching TRBD2. Germline V gene sequence: CDR1 SEHNR, CDR2 FQNEAQ (reference sequence). The CDR3 runs 14 residues. This chain's CDR3 is CASSLAGGRYEQYF. The CDR3 DNA reads as TGTGCCAGCAGTTTAGCGGGGGGGAGGTACGAGCAGTACTTC. The full variable domain, completed using reference TRBV7-9 and TRBJ2-7, is DTGVSQNPRHKITKRGQNVTFRCDPISEHNRLYWYRQTLGQGPEFLTYFQNEAQLEKSRLLSDRFSAERPKGSFSTLEIQRTEQGDSAMYLCASSLAGGRYEQYFGPGTRLTVT.

Written as DNA, the CDR3 is TGCGCCAGCAGCTTGGTTGCGGGACGAATCAGCTCCTACAATGAGCAGTTCTTC. Residues: CASSLVAGRISSYNEQFF. V is TRBV5-1 and J is TRBJ2-1, with D possibly matching TRBD2 (6 bases). Germline CDR1 and CDR2: SGHRS and YFSETQ. Trimming shortened V by 0 bases and J by 0 bases, and 16 bases separated the two germline ends. The CDR3 totals 18 residues.

The rearrangement uses TRBV29-1 and TRBJ2-7, with D perhaps TRBD1 (7 bases). The CDR3 has 13 residues. The germline gives CDR1 SQVTM, CDR2 ANQGSEA. The CDR3 DNA sequence: TGCAGTGCACGACAGGGAGGAACATACGAGCAGTACTTC. It yields the protein CSARQGGTYEQYF.

The chain uses TRBV6-6 and TRBJ2-1; TRBD1 matches at 8 bases. Per germline, CDR1 MNHNY and CDR2 SVGAGI (reference sequence). This CDR3 is 12 amino acids long. Losses at the gene ends were 5 bases for V and 9 bases for J; bases not matched to a gene: 3. The CDR3 DNA reads as TGTGCCAGCAGTGGGACAGGCCTTGAGCAGTTCTTC. Translating gives CASSGTGLEQFF.